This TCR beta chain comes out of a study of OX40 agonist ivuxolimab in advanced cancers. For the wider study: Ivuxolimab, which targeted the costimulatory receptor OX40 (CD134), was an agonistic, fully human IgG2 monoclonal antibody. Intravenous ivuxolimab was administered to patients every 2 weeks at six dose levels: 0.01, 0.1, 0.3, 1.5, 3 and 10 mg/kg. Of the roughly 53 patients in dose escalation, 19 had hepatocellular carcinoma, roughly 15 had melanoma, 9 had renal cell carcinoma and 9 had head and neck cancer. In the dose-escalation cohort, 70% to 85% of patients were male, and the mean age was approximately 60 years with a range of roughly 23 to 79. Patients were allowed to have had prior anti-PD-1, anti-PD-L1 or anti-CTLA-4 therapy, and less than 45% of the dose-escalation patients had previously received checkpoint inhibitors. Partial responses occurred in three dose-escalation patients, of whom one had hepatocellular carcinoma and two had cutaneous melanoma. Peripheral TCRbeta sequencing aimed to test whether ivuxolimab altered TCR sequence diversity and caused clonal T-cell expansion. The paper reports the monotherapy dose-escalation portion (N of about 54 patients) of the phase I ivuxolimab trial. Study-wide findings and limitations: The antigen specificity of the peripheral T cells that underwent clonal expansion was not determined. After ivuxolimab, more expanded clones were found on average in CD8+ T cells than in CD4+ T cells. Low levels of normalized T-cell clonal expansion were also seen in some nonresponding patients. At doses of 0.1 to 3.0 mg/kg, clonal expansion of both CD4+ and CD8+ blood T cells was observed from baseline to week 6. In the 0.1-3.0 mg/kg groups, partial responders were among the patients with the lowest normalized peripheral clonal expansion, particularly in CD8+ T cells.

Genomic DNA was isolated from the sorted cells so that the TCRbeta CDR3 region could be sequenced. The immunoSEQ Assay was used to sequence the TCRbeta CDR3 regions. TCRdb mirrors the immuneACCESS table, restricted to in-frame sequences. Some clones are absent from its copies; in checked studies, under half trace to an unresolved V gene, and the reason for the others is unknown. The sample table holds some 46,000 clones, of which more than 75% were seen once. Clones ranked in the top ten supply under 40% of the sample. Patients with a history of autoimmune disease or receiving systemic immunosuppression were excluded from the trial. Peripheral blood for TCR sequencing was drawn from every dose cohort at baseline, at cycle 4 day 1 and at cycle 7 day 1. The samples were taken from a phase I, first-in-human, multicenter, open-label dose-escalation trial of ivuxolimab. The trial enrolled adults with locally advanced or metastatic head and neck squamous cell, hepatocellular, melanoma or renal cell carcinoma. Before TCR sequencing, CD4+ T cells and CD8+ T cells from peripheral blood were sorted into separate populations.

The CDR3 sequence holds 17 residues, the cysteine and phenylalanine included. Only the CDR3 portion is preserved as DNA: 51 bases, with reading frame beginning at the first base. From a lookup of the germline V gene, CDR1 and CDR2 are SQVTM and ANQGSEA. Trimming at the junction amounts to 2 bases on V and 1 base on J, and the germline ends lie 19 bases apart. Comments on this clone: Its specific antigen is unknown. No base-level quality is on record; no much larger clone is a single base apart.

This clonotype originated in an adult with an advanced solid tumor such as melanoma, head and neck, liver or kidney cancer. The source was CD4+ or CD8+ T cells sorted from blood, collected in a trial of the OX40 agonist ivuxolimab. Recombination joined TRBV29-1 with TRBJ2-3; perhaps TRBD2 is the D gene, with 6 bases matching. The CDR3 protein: CSVEWDWTRSRTDTQYF. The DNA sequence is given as TGCAGCGTTGAATGGGACTGGACCCGAAGTCGCACAGATACGCAGTATTTT.